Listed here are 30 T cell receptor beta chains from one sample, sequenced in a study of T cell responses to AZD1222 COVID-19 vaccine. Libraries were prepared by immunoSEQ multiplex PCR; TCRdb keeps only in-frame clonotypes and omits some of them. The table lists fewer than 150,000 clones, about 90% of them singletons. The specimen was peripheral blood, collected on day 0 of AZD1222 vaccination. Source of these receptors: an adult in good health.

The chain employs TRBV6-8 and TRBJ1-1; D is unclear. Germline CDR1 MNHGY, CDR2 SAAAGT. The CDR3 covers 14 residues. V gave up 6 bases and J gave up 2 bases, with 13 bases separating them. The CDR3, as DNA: TGTGCCAGCAGGCCCGGGGTACAAAACACTGAAGCTTTCTTT. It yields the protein CASRPGVQNTEAFF.

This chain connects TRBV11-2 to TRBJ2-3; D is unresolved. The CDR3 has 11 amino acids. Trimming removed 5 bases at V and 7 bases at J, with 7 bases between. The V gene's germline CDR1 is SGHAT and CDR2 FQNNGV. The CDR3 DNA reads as TGTGCCAGCAGCCTCCACCATACGCAGTATTTT. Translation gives CASSLHHTQYF.

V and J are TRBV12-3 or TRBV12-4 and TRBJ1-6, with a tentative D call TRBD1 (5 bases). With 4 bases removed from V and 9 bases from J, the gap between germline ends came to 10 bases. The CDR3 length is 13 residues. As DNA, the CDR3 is TGTGCCAGCAGTTGGGGACCAGGTTCACCCCTCCACTTT. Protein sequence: CASSWGPGSPLHF.

CDR3 loop: CASSMAAENGAQYF. CDR3 DNA: TGCGCCAGCAGTATGGCAGCGGAGAATGGGGCCCAGTACTTC. The J gene is TRBJ2-5, the V gene TRBV5-1; D may be TRBD2 (5 bases). The germline CDR1 and CDR2 sequences are SGHRS and YFSETQ. Deletions cut 5 bases from V and 9 bases from J, with 20 bases between. The CDR3 is made up of 14 amino acids. Complete variable domain (other parts from reference TRBV5-1 and TRBJ2-5): KAGVTQTPRYLIKTRGQQVTLSCSPISGHRSVSWYQQTPGQGLQFLFEYFSETQRNKGNFPGRFSGRQFSNSRSEMNVSTLELGDSALYLCASSMAAENGAQYFGPGTRLLVL.

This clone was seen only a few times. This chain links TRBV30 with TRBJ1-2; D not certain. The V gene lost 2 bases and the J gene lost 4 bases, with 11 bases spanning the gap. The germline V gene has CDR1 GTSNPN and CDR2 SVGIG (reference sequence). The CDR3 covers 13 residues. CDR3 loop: CAWSIGGPYGYTF. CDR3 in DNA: TGTGCCTGGAGTATAGGAGGGCCCTATGGCTACACCTTC.

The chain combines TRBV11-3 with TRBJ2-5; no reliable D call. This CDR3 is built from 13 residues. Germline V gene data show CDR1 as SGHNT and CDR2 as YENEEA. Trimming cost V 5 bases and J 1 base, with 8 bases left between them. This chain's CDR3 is CASSPPPQETQYF. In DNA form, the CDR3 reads TGTGCCAGCAGCCCCCCTCCCCAAGAGACCCAGTACTTC.

CDR3 coding DNA: TGCAGTGCTGGAAAGGAGTACGAGCAGTACTTC. Its protein product is CSAGKEYEQYF. This chain uses TRBV20-1 with TRBJ2-7; no definite D call. Between the trimmed V and J ends, which lost 5 bases and 4 bases, there was a span of 9 bases. Germline V CDR1 and CDR2: DFQATT, SNEGSKA (reference sequence). The CDR3 is made up of 11 amino acids.

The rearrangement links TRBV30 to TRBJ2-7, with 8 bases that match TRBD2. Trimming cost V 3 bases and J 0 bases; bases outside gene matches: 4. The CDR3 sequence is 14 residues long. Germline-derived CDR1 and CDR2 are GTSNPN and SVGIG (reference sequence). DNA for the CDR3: TGTGCCTGGAGGAGCGGGGGAGTCTCCTACGAGCAGTACTTC. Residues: CAWRSGGVSYEQYF.

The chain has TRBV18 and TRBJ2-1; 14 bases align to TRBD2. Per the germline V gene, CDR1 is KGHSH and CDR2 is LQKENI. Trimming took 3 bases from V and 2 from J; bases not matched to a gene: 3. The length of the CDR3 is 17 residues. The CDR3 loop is CASSPAGLAGAYNEQFF. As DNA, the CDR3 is TGTGCCAGCTCACCCGCGGGACTAGCGGGAGCCTACAATGAGCAGTTCTTC.

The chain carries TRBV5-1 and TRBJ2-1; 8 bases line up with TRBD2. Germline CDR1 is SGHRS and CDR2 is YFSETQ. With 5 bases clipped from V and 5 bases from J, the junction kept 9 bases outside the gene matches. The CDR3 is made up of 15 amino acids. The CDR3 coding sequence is TGCGCCAGCAGAGTTCAGCGGGGGCCCGACAATGAGCAGTTCTTC. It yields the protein CASRVQRGPDNEQFF.

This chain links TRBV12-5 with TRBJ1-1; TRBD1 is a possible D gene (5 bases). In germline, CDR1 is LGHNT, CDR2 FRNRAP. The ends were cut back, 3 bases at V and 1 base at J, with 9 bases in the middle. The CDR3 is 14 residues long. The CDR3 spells CASGLGTANTEAFF. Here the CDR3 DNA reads TGTGCTAGTGGTTTAGGGACGGCGAACACTGAAGCTTTCTTT.

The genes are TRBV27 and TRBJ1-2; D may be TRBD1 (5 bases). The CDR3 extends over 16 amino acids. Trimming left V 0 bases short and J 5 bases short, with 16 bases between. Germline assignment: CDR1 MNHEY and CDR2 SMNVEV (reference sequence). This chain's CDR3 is CASSLSSGSGLYGYTF. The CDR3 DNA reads TGTGCCAGCAGTTTATCCTCAGGGAGCGGACTATATGGCTACACCTTC.

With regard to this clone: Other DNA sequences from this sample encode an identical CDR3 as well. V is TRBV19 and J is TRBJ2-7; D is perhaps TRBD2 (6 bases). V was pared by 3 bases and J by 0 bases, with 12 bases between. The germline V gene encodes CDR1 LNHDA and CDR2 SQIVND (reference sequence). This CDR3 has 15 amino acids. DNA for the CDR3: TGTGCCAGTAGTATCGGCCGGGGGAGCTCCTACGAGCAGTACTTC. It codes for CASSIGRGSSYEQYF.

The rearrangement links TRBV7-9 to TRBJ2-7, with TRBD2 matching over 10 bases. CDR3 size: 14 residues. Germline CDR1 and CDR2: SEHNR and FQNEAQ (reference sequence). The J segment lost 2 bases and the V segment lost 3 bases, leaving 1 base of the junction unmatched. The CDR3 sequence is CASSFSGGTYEQYF. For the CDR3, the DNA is TGTGCCAGCAGCTTTAGCGGGGGGACCTACGAGCAGTACTTC.

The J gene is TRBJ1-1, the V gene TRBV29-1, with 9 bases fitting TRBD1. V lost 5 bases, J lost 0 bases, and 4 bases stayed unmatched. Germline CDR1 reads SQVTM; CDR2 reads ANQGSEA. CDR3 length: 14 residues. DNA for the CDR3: TGCAGCGTTAGGACAGGGGACATGAACACTGAAGCTTTCTTT. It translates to CSVRTGDMNTEAFF. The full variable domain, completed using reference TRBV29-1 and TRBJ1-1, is SAVISQKPSRDICQRGTSLTIQCQVDSQVTMMFWYRQQPGQSLTLIATANQGSEATYESGFVIDKFPISRPNLTFSTLTVSNMSPEDSSIYLCSVRTGDMNTEAFFGQGTRLTVV.

Here the CDR3 reads CASSPPREKLFF. The CDR3 region has the DNA TGTGCCAGCAGTCCCCCTCGGGAAAAACTGTTTTTT. This chain uses TRBV28 with TRBJ1-4; no clear D. This CDR3 has 12 residues. The V end was cut by 5 bases, the J end by 8 bases, with 9 bases between. Germline V gene lookup returns CDR1 MDHEN and CDR2 SYDVKM. Full variable domain (missing parts from reference TRBV28 and TRBJ1-4): DVKVTQSSRYLVKRTGEKVFLECVQDMDHENMFWYRQDPGLGLRLIYFSYDVKMKEKGDIPEGYSVSREKKERFSLILESASTNQTSMYLCASSPPREKLFFGSGTQLSVL.

The CDR3 DNA reads as TGTGCCAGCAGTACCGACAGCTCCGAGCAGTACTTC. Encoded protein: CASSTDSSEQYF. This chain connects TRBV11-2 to TRBJ2-7, with D perhaps matching TRBD1 (5 bases). The CDR3 spans 12 residues. Germline lookup yields CDR1 SGHAT and CDR2 FQNNGV. Trimming took off 6 bases at V and 6 bases at J, with 12 bases between the two ends.

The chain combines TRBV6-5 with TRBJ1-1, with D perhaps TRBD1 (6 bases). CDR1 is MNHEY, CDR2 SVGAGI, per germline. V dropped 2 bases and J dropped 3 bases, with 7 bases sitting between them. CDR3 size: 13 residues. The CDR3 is CASSYRGDTEAFF. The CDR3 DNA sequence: TGTGCCAGCAGTTACAGGGGGGACACTGAAGCTTTCTTT.

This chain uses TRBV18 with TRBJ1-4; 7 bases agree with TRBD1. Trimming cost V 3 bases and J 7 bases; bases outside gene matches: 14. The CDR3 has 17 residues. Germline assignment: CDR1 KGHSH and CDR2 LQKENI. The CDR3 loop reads CASSPAPGTAQIEKLFF. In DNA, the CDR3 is TGTGCCAGCTCACCGGCACCCGGGACAGCCCAAATTGAAAAACTGTTTTTT.

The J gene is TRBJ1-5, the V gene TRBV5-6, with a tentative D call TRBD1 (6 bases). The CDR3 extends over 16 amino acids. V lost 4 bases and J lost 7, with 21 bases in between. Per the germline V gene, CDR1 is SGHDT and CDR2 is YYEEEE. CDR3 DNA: TGTGCCAGCAGCCGTCTGACAGGTTCGCAGGGGCAGCCCCAGCATTTT. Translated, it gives CASSRLTGSQGQPQHF.

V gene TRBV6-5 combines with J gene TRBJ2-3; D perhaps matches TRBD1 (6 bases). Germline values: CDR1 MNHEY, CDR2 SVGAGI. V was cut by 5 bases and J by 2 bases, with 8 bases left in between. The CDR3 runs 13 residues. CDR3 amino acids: CASSRTATDTQYF. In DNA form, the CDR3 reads TGTGCCAGCAGTAGGACAGCCACAGATACGCAGTATTTT.

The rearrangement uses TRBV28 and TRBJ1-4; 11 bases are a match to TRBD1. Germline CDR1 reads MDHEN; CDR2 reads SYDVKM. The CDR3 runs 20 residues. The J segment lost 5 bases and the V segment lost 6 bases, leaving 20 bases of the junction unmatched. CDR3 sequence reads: CASSPAGGQGVGMRNEKLFF. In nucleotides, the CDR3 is TGTGCCAGCAGCCCCGCTGGGGGACAGGGGGTTGGAATGCGGAATGAAAAACTGTTTTTT.

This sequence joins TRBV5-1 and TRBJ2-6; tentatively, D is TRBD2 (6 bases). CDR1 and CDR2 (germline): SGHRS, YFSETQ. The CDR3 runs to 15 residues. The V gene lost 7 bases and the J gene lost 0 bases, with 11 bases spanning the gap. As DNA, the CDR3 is TGCGCCAGCGGGGAGGCAACCTCTGGGGCCAACGTCCTGACTTTC. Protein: CASGEATSGANVLTF.

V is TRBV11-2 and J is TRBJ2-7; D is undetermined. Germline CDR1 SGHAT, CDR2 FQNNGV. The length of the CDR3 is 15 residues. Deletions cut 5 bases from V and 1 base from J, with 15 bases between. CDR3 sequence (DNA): TGTGCCAGCAGCCGGGTTCACGACGGATCCTACGAGCAGTACTTC. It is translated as CASSRVHDGSYEQYF.

CDR3 loop: CASSQSPTSNEKLFF. The CDR3 nucleotides are TGTGCCAGCAGCCAGTCCCCCACTTCTAATGAAAAACTGTTTTTT. The V and J genes are TRBV6-5 and TRBJ1-4; no clear D. The CDR3 length is 15 residues. V was clipped by 6 bases and J by 3 bases, with 14 bases between them. Germline CDR1 reads MNHEY; CDR2 reads SVGAGI.

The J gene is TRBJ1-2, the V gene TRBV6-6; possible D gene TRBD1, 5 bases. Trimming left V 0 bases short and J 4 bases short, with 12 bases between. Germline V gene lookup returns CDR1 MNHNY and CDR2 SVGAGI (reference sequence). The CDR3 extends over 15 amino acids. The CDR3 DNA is TGTGCCAGCAGTTACTCCCCGGACATACTCTATGGCTACACCTTC. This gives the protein CASSYSPDILYGYTF.

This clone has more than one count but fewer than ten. DNA for the CDR3: TGCGCCAGCAGCTTCGGGACAGGGGGCCAGCCCCAGCATTTT. Translating gives CASSFGTGGQPQHF. This chain joins TRBV5-1 and TRBJ1-5, with TRBD1 matching 12 bases. The length of the CDR3 is 14 residues. Germline CDR1 reads SGHRS; CDR2 reads YFSETQ. V lost 2 bases to trimming and J lost 7 bases; unmatched junction nucleotides: 1.

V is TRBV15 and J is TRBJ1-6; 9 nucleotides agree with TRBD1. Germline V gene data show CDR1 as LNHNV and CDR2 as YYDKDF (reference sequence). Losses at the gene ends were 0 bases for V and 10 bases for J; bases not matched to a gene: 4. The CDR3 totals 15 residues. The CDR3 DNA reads TGTGCCACCAGCAGAGAACAGGGGGCTAACTCACCCCTCCACTTT. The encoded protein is CATSREQGANSPLHF. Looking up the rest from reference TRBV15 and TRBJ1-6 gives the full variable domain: DAMVIQNPRYQVTQFGKPVTLSCSQTLNHNVMYWYQQKSSQAPKLLFHYYDKDFNNEADTPDNFQSRRPNTSFCFLDIRSPGLGDTAMYLCATSREQGANSPLHFGNGTRLTVT.

CDR3 DNA: TGTGCCAGCAGGGTGGGACCCCTCTCCTACGAGCAGTACTTC. This translates into CASRVGPLSYEQYF. This rearrangement joins TRBV2 to TRBJ2-7; D possibly uses TRBD1 or TRBD2 (5 bases each). V was clipped by 6 bases and J by 0 bases, with 12 bases between them. CDR3 size: 14 residues. CDR1 and CDR2 from the germline V gene are SNHLY and FYNNEI. The whole variable domain, filled in from reference TRBV2 and TRBJ2-7, reads EPEVTQTPSHQVTQMGQEVILRCVPISNHLYFYWYRQILGQKVEFLVSFYNNEISEKSEIFDDQFSVERPDGSNFTLKIRSTKLEDSAMYFCASRVGPLSYEQYFGPGTRLTVT.

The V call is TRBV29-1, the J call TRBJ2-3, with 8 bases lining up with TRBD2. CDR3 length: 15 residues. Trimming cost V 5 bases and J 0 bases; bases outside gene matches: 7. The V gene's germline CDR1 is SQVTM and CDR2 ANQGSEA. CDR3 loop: CSVQGSGTSTDTQYF. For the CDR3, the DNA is TGCAGCGTTCAGGGTAGCGGGACTAGCACAGATACGCAGTATTTT.